This section outlines one TCR beta chain sequence together with its context. At sampling all donors were nominally healthy, likely with unrecorded immune exposures. The data belong to a study of cytomegalovirus exposure and HLA in healthy donors. The PCR was carried out with 60 Vbeta primers and 13 Jbeta primers. Sequencing was performed with immunoSEQ multiplex PCR; in TCRdb, only in-frame clones are kept and a portion is missing. This table holds about 95,000 clones, 55% to 75% found once. Sequences were obtained from PBMCs. This receptor was taken from a woman in her forties or fifties in good health and CMV-seropositive.

DNA of the CDR3: TGTGCCAGTAGTCTATACCTAGTCCTCGGACAGGGGAACACTGAAGCTTTCTTT. It specifies CASSLYLVLGQGNTEAFF. The J gene is TRBJ1-1, the V gene TRBV19, with 8 positions matching TRBD1. The V segment lost 5 bases and the J segment 1 base; nucleotides outside the gene matches: 15. CDR3 size: 18 residues. Germline CDR1 and CDR2: LNHDA and SQIVND (reference sequence).